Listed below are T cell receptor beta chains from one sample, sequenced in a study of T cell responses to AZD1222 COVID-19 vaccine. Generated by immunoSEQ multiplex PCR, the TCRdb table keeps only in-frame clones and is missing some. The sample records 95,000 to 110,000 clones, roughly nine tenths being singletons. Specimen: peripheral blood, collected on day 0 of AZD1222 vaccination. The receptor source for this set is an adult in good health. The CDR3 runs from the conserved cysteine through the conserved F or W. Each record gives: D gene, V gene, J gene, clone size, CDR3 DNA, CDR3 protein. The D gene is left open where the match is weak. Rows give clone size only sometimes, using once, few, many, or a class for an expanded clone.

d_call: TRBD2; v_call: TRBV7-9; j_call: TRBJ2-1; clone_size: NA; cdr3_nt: TGTGCCAGTACAAGCGGGGTCGGTCCCTACAATGAGCAGTTCTTC; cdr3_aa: CASTSGVGPYNEQFF
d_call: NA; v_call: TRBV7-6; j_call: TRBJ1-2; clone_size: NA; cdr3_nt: TGTGCCAGCAGCTTAGACGGTACCGACGGGTATGGCTACACCTTC; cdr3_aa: CASSLDGTDGYGYTF
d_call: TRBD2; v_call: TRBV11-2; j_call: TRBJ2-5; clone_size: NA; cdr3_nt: TGTGCCAGCAGCTTTCTAGCGGGAGGGAAAGAGACCCAGTACTTC; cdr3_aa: CASSFLAGGKETQYF
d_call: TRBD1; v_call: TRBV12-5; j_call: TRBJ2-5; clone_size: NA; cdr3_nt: TGTGCTAGTGGTTTCGCCGACAGGGTCCAAGAGACCCAGTACTTC; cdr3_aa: CASGFADRVQETQYF
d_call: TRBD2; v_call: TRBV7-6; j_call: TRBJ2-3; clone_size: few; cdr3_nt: TGTGCCAGCAGCTTATGGGTAGCGGGGGGGCGCACAGATACGCAGTATTTT; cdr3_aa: CASSLWVAGGRTDTQYF
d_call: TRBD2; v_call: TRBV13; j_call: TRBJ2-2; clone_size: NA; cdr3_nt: TGTGCCAGCAGCTTAGAATCACTAGCGGAGAACACCGGGGAGCTGTTTTTT; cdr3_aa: CASSLESLAENTGELFF
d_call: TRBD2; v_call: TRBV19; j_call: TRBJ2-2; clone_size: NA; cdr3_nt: TGTGCCAGTATCCTAGAAAGGACTAGCGGCGGATTAGCGGGGGAGCTGTTTTTT; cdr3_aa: CASILERTSGGLAGELFF
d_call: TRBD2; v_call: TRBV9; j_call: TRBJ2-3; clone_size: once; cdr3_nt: TGTGCCAGCAGCCATCCCAAAGCGGGAGGGGACACAGATACGCAGTATTTT; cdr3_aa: CASSHPKAGGDTDTQYF
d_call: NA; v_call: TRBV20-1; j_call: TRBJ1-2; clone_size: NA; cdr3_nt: TGCAGTGCTAGTTCGGGTGGCTATGGCTACACCTTC; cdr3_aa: CSASSGGYGYTF
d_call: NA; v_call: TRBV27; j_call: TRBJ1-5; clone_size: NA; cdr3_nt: TGTGCCAGCAGTAGAAACTTGCGCAATCAGCCCCAGCATTTT; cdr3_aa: CASSRNLRNQPQHF
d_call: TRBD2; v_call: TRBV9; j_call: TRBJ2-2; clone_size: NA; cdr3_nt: TGTGCCAGCAGCGAGGGACTACCCAACGGGGAGCTGTTTTTT; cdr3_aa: CASSEGLPNGELFF
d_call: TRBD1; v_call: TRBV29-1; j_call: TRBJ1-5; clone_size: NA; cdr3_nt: TGCAGCGTTGGACAGGGGACAAGCAATCAGCCCCAGCATTTT; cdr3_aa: CSVGQGTSNQPQHF
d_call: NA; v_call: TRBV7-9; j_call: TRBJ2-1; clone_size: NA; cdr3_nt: TGTGCCAGCAGCTTTACGGACTCCATCGAGCAGTTCTTC; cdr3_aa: CASSFTDSIEQFF
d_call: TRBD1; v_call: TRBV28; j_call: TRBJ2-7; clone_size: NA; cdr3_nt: TGTGCCAGCCAGGGGGCGCTTGGCATAACCTACGAGCAGTACTTC; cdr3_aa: CASQGALGITYEQYF
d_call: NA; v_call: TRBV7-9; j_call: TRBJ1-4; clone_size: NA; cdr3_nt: TGTGCCAGCAGCCACTGGGGGGGCCAGGCCACTTATGAAAAACTGTTTTTT; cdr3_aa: CASSHWGGQATYEKLFF
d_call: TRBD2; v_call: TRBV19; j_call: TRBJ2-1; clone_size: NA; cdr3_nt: TGTGCCAGTAGTAGCGGGGGGGCGCAGGGCTACAATGAGCAGTTCTTC; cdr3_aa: CASSSGGAQGYNEQFF
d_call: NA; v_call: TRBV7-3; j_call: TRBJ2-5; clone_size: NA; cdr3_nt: TGTGCCAGCAGCTCCTCATCCAGGGGAGGGGAGACCCAGTACTTC; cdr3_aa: CASSSSSRGGETQYF
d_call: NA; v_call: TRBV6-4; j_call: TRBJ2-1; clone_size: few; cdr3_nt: TGTGCCAGCAGTGATATGGCGCAGAATGAGCAGTTCTTC; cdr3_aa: CASSDMAQNEQFF
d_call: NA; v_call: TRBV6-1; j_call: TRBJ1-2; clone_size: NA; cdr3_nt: TGTGCCAGCAGTGAAGCCAACTATGGCTACACCTTC; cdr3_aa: CASSEANYGYTF
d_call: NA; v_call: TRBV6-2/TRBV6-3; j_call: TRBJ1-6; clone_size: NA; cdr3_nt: TGTGCCAGCAGTTCATCCGAGAGCTCCTATAATTCACCCCTCCACTTT; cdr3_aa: CASSSSESSYNSPLHF
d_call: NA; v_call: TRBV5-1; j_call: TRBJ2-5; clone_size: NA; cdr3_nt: TGCGCCAGCAGCTCCGGTAAGGCGGTTCAAATTTACCAAGAGACCCAGTACTTC; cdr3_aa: CASSSGKAVQIYQETQYF
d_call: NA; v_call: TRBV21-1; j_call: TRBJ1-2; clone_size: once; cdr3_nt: TGTGCCAGCAGCAAAAAGCTGGACAGGGGGGGTAACTATGGCTACACCTTC; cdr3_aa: CASSKKLDRGGNYGYTF
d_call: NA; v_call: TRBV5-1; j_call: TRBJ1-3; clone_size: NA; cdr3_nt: TGCGCCAGCAGCTTGGGTCAGGGAAACACCATATATTTT; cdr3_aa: CASSLGQGNTIYF
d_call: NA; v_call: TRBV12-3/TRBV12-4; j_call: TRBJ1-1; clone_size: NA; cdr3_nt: TGTGCCAGCAGTTTAGACAGTAAAGCTTTCTTT; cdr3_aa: CASSLDSKAFF
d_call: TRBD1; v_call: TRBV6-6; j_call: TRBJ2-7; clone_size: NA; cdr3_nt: TGTGCCAGCAGTTACTCGGGGACAGGGTCCTACGAGCAGTACTTC; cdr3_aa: CASSYSGTGSYEQYF
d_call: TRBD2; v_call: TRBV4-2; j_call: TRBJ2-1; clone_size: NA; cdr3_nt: TGTGCCAGCGGCGGACTAGCGGGAGCTCGTAATGAGCAGTTCTTC; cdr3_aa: CASGGLAGARNEQFF
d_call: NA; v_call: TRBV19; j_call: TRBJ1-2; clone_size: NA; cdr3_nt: TGTGCCAGCCTCGATGGGGACTACACCTTC; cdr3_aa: CASLDGDYTF
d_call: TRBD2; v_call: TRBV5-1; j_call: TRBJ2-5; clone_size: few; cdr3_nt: TGCGCCAGCAGCTTGAGTTGGGCTAGCGGCCAAGAGACCCAGTACTTC; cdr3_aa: CASSLSWASGQETQYF
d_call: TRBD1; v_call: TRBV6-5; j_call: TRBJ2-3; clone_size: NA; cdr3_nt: TGTGCCACCAAGACAGGGGGCGAGGCAGATACGCAGTATTTT; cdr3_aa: CATKTGGEADTQYF
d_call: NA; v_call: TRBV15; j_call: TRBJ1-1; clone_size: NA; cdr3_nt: TGTGCCACCAGTAAGTGGGGGGGTAACACTGAAGCTTTCTTT; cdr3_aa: CATSKWGGNTEAFF
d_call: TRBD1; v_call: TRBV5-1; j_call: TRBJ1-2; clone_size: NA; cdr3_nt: TGCGCCAGCAGCTTAGACCCGGGACAGGGGTTTAGTGGGGGCTACACCTTC; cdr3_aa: CASSLDPGQGFSGGYTF
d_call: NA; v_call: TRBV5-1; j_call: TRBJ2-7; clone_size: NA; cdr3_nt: TGCGCCAGCAGCTCAGGCTCTCTCTACGAGCAGTACTTC; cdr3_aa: CASSSGSLYEQYF
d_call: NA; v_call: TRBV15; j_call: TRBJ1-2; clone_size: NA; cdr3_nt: TGTGCCACCAGCTCAGACAGAGCTACTAACTATGGCTACACCTTC; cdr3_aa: CATSSDRATNYGYTF
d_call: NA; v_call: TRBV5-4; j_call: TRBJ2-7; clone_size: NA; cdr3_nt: TGTGCCAGCAGCTTGGGTTACGAGCAGTACTTC; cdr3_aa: CASSLGYEQYF
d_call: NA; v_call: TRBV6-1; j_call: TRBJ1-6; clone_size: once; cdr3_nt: TGTGCCAGCAGTGAAGCTATGGATTCACCCCTCCACTTT; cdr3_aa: CASSEAMDSPLHF
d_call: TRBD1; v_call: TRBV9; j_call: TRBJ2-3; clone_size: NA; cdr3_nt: TGTGCCAGCAGTAACTTCGGGACAGGGAGGACAGATACGCAGTATTTT; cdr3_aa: CASSNFGTGRTDTQYF
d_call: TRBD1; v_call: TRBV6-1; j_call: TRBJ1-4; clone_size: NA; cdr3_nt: TGTGCCAGCAGTGACGGGACAGGGGTGGCTGAAAAACTGTTTTTT; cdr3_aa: CASSDGTGVAEKLFF
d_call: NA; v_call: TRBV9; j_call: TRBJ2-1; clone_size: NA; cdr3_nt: TGTGCCAGCAGCGTAGCGACAGAAATCTACAATGAGCAGTTCTTC; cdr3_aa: CASSVATEIYNEQFF
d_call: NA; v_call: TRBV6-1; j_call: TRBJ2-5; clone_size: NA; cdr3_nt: TGTGCCAGCAGTGAACCCGCCGGGGAGACCCAGTACTTC; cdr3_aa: CASSEPAGETQYF
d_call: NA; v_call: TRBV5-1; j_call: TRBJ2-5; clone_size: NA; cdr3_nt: TGCGCCAGCAGCACAGTATTTCAAGAGACCCAGTACTTC; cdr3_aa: CASSTVFQETQYF
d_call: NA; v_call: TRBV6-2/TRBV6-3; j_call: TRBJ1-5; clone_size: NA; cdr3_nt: TGTGCCAGCAGTTACCCTCAGGGGAATCAGCCCCAGCATTTT; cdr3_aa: CASSYPQGNQPQHF
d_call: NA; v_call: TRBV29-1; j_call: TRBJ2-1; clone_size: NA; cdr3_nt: TGCAGCGTTGGTAGCAATGAGCAGTTCTTC; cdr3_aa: CSVGSNEQFF
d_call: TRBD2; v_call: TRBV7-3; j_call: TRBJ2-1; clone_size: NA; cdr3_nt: TGTGCCAGCAGCCCGTGGACTAGCGGGAGCGATGAGCAGTTCTTC; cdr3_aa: CASSPWTSGSDEQFF
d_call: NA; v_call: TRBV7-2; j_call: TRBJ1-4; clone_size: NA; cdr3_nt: TGTGCCAGCAGCTTAGCGGGCACAGCTAATGAAAAACTGTTTTTT; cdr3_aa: CASSLAGTANEKLFF
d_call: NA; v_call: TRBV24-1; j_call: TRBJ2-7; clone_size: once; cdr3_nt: TGTGCCACCAGTGATTGCCCCCTAGCGGGACAGGGTGACGAGCAGTACTTC; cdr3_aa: CATSDCPLAGQGDEQYF
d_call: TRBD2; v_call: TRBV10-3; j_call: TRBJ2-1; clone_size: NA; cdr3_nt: TGTGCCATCAGTGATGACGGACTAGCGGGAAGCTCCTACAATGAGCAGTTCTTC; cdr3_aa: CAISDDGLAGSSYNEQFF
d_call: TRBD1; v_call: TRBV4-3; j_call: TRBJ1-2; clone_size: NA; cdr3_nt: TGCGCCAGCAGCCAATCGCTGACAGGGTGGGGCTTGGATGGCTACACCTTC; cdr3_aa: CASSQSLTGWGLDGYTF
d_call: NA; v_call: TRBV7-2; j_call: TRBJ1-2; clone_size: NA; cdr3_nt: TGTGCCAGCAGCTTAGCGAGAGTCGGGGGGGATGGCTACACCTTC; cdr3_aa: CASSLARVGGDGYTF
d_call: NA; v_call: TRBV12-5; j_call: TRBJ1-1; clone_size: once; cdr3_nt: TGTGCTAGTGGTTTGGACCGAAGAGGCACTGAAGCTTTCTTT; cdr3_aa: CASGLDRRGTEAFF
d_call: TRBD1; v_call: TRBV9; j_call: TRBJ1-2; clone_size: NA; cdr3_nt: TGTGCCAGCAGCGTAGGGGGACAGACGAACTATGGCTACACCTTC; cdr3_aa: CASSVGGQTNYGYTF
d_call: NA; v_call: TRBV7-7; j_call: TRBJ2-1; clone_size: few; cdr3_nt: TGTGCCAGCAGCCGTCCGGGGGCAGGTACCAATGAGCAGTTCTTC; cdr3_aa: CASSRPGAGTNEQFF
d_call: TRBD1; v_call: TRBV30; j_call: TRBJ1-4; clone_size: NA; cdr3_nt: TGTGCCTGGAGTCCCCAGGGGGGCGAGGAAAAACTGTTTTTT; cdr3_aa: CAWSPQGGEEKLFF
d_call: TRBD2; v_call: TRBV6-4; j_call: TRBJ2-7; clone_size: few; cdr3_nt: TGTGCCAGCAGTGACCCGACTAGCGGGAGAGGATACGAGCAGTACTTC; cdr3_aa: CASSDPTSGRGYEQYF